This T cell receptor (beta chain) stems from a study of response to subunit inactivated influenza vaccine. Points from the study as a whole: The authors proposed limited new T cell recruitment per seasonal influenza vaccination.

This clonotype was seen more than once but under ten times. Its antigen is as yet unknown. This CDR3 has 13 amino acids. With 2 bases removed from V and 6 bases from J, the gap between germline ends came to 11 bases. CDR1 and CDR2 (germline): SGHRS, YFSETQ. TCRdb reprocessed the RT-PCR reads with MiXCR, giving one entry per CDR3 protein. The sample lists hundreds of thousands of distinct CDR3 sequences, 22% occurring once. This clonotype was obtained from a man aged 45-69 years who received an inactivated influenza vaccine. Specimen: PBMCs from blood, collected 21 months after vaccination. The V and J genes are TRBV5-1 and TRBJ1-2; D remains unclear. CDR3 residues: CASSLWIGHGYTF. The DNA of the CDR3 is TGCGCCAGCAGCTTATGGATAGGCCATGGCTACACCTTC.